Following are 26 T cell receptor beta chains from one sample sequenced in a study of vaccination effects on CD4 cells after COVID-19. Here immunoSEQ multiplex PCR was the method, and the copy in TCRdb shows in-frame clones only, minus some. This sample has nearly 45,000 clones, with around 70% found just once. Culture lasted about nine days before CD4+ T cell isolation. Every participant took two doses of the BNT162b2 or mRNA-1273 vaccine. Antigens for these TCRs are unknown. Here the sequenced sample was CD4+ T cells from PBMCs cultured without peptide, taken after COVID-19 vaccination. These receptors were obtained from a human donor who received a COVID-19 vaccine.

As DNA, the CDR3 is TGTGCCAGCAGTAAGGGGGCGGTCACAGATACGCAGTATTTT. The encoded protein is CASSKGAVTDTQYF. This chain joins TRBV2 and TRBJ2-3; TRBD1 agrees at 7 bases. Germline trimming cut 5 bases from V and 2 bases from J; bases unmatched to any gene: 4. Germline assignment: CDR1 SNHLY and CDR2 FYNNEI. The CDR3 has 14 amino acids. Full variable domain (outside the CDR3, taken from reference TRBV2 and TRBJ2-3): EPEVTQTPSHQVTQMGQEVILRCVPISNHLYFYWYRQILGQKVEFLVSFYNNEISEKSEIFDDQFSVERPDGSNFTLKIRSTKLEDSAMYFCASSKGAVTDTQYFGPGTRLTVL.

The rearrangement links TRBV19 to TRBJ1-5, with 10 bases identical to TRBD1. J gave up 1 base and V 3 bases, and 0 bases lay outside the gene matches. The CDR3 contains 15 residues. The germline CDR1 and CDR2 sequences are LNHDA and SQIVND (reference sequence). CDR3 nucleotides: TGTGCCAGTAGTATGGGACAGGGGAGCAATCAGCCCCAGCATTTT. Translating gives CASSMGQGSNQPQHF.

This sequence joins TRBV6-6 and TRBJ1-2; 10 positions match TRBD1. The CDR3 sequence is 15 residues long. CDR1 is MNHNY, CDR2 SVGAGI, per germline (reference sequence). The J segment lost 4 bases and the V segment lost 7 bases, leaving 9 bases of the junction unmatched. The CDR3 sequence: CASTNLRDRGYGYTF. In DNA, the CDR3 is TGTGCCAGCACCAACCTCCGGGACAGGGGCTATGGCTACACCTTC.

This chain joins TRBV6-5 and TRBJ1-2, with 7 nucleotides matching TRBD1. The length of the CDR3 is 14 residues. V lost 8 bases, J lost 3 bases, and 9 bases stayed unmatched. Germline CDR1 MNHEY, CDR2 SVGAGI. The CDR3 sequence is CASGRTGSDYGYTF. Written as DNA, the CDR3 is TGTGCCAGCGGAAGGACAGGAAGTGACTATGGCTACACCTTC.

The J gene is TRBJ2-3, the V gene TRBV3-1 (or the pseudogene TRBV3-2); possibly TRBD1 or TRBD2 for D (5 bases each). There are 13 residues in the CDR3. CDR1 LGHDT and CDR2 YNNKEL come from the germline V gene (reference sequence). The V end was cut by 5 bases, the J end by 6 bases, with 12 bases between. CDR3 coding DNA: TGTGCCAGCAGCGGACTGGGACCCGATACGCAGTATTTT. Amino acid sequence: CASSGLGPDTQYF.

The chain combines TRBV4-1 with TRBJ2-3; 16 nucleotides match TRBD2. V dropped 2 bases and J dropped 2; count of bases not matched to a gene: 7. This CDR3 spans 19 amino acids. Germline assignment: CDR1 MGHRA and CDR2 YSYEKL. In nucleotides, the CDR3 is TGCGCCAGCAGCCAAAAGGGACTAGCGGGGGGGCCGGACACAGATACGCAGTATTTT. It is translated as CASSQKGLAGGPDTDTQYF.

The CDR3 sequence is CASSSDRGSYEQYF. CDR3 coding DNA: TGTGCCAGCAGTTCGGACAGGGGGTCCTACGAGCAGTACTTC. The chain joins TRBV2 to TRBJ2-7; 10 positions agree with TRBD1. The CDR3 has 14 residues. Per the germline V gene, CDR1 is SNHLY and CDR2 is FYNNEI. Trimming at V came to 5 bases and at J to 1 base, leaving 2 bases not matched to a gene.

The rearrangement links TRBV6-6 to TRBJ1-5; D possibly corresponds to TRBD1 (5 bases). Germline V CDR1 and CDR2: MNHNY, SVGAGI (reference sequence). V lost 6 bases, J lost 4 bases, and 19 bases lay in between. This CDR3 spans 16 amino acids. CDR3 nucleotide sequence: TGTGCCAGCAGCACGACCCGGGACGGATTTAATCAGCCCCAGCATTTT. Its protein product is CASSTTRDGFNQPQHF.

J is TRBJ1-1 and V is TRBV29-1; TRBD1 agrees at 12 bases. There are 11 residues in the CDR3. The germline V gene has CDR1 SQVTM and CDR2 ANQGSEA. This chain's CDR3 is CGTGGYTEAFF. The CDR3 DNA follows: TGCGGGACAGGGGGCTATACTGAAGCTTTCTTT.

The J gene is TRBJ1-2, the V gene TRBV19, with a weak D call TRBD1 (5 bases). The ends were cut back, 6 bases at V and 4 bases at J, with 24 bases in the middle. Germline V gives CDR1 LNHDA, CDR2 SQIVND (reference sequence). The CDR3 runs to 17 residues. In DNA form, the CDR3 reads TGTGCCAGTAGGACCGGGACTGACCCCATTCTCTTCTATGGCTACACCTTC. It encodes CASRTGTDPILFYGYTF.

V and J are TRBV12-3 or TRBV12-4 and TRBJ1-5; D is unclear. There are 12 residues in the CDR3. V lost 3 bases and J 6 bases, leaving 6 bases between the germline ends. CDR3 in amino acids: CASSLFGQPQHF. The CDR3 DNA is TGTGCCAGCAGTTTGTTCGGTCAGCCCCAGCATTTT.

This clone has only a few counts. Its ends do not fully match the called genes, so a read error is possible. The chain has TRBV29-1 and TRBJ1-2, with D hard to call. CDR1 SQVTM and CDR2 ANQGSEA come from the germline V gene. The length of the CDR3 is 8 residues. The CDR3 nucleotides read TGCAGCGTAGGTGGACGTGCCTTC. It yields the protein CSVGGRAF. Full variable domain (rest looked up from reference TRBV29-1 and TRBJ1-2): SAVISQKPSRDICQRGTSLTIQCQVDSQVTMMFWYRQQPGQSLTLIATANQGSEATYESGFVIDKFPISRPNLTFSTLTVSNMSPEDSSIYLCSVGGRAFGSGTRLTVV.

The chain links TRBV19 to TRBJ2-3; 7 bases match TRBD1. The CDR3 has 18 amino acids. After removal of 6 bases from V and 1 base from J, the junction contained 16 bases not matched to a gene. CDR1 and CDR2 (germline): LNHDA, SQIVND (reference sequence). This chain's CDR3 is CASSKLGTDRAGTDTQYF. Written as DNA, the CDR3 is TGTGCCAGTAGCAAGTTAGGGACCGACAGGGCTGGCACAGATACGCAGTATTTT. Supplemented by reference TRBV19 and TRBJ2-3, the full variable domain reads DGGITQSPKYLFRKEGQNVTLSCEQNLNHDAMYWYRQDPGQGLRLIYYSQIVNDFQKGDIAEGYSVSREKKESFPLTVTSAQKNPTAFYLCASSKLGTDRAGTDTQYFGPGTRLTVL.

The chain's CDR3 is CASSGGGNEQFF. The CDR3 DNA sequence: TGTGCCAGCAGTGGGGGGGGAAATGAGCAGTTCTTC. This chain joins TRBV2 and TRBJ2-1; TRBD2 aligns across 7 bases. This CDR3 spans 12 amino acids. V gave up 4 bases and J gave up 7 bases; unmatched junction bases: 1. The germline V gene has CDR1 SNHLY and CDR2 FYNNEI.

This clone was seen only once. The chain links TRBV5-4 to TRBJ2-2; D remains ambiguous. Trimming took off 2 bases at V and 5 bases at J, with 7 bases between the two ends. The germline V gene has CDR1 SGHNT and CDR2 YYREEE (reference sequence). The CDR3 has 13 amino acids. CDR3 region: CASSLRRTGELFF. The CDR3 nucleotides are TGTGCCAGCAGCTTAAGGAGAACCGGGGAGCTGTTTTTT.

CDR3 amino acids: CASSFITGGLHF. The CDR3 DNA sequence: TGTGCCAGCAGCTTTATCACAGGGGGCCTCCACTTT. The chain employs TRBV13 and TRBJ1-6, with TRBD1 identical over 8 bases. CDR1 PRHDT and CDR2 FYEKMQ come from the germline V gene (reference sequence). Trimming removed 3 bases from V and 15 bases from J; junction bases left unmatched: 4. The CDR3 is 12 residues long. Looking up the rest from reference TRBV13 and TRBJ1-6 gives the full variable domain: AAGVIQSPRHLIKEKRETATLKCYPIPRHDTVYWYQQGPGQDPQFLISFYEKMQSDKGSIPDRFSAQQFSDYHSELNMSSLELGDSALYFCASSFITGGLHFGNGTRLTVT.

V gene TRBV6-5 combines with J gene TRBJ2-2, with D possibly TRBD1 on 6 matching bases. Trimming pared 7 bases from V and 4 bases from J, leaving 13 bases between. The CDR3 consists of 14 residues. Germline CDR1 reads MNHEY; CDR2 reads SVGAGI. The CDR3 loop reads CASIRGGSTGELFF. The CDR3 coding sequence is TGTGCCAGCATCCGAGGGGGTTCCACCGGGGAGCTGTTTTTT.

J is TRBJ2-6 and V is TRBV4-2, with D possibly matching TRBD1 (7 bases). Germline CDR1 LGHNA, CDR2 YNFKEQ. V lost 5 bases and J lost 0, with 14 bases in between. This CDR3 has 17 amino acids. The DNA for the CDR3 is TGTGCCAGCAGCATATCAGGGGGGAACTCTGGGGCCAACGTCCTGACTTTC. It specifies CASSISGGNSGANVLTF.

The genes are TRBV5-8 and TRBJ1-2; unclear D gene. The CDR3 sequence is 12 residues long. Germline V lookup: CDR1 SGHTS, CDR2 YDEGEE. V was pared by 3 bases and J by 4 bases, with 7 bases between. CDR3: CASSSPPYGYTF. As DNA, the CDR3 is TGTGCCAGCAGCTCACCCCCCTATGGCTACACCTTC. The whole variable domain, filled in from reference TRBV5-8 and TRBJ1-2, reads EAGVTQSPTHLIKTRGQQATLRCSPISGHTSVYWYQQALGLGLQFLLWYDEGEERNRGNFPPRFSGRQFPNYSSELNVNALELEDSALYLCASSSPPYGYTFGSGTRLTVV.

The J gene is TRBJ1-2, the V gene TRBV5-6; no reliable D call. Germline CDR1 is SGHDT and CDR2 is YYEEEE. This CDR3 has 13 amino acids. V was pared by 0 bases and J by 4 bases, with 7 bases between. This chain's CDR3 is CASSLGTLYGYTF. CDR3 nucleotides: TGTGCCAGCAGCTTGGGCACCCTCTATGGCTACACCTTC.

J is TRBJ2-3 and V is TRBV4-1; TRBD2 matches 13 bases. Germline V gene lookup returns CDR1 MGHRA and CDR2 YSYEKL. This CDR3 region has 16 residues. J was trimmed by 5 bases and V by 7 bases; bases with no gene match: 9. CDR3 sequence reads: CASTNGLAGVGDTQYF. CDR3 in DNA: TGCGCCAGCACCAACGGACTAGCGGGAGTCGGAGATACGCAGTATTTT.

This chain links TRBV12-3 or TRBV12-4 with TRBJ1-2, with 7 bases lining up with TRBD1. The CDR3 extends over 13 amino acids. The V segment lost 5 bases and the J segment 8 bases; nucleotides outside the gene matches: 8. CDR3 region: CASSGDRVSGYTF. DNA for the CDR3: TGTGCCAGCAGTGGAGACAGGGTATCCGGCTACACCTTC.

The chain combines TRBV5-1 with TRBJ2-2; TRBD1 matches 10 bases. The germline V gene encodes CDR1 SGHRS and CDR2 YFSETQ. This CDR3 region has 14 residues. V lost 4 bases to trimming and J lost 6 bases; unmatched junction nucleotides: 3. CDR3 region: CASSDGQGAGELFF. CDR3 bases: TGCGCCAGCAGCGACGGACAGGGGGCCGGGGAGCTGTTTTTT.

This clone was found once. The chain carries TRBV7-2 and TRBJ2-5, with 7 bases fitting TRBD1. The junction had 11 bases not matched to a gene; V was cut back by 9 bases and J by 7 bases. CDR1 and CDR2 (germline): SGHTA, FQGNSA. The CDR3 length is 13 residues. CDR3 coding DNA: TGTGCCAGTGAGGACAGGCCGTATGGGACCCAGTACTTC. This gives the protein CASEDRPYGTQYF.

Here the CDR3 reads CASSLGSLTRADTQYF. The CDR3 region has the DNA TGTGCCAGCAGCTTAGGGTCACTAACTAGGGCAGATACGCAGTATTTT. This sequence joins TRBV11-2 and TRBJ2-3, with TRBD2 as a possible D gene (5 bases). The CDR3 is 16 amino acids. Germline CDR1 is SGHAT and CDR2 is FQNNGV. V lost 1 base to trimming and J lost 4 bases, with 15 bases between them.

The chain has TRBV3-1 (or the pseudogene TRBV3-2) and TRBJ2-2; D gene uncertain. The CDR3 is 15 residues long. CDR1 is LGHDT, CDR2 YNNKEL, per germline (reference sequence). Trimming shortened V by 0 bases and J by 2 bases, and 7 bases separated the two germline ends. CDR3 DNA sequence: TGTGCCAGCAGCCAAGAGATGGTAAACACCGGGGAGCTGTTTTTT. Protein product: CASSQEMVNTGELFF.